This T cell receptor (beta chain) is drawn from a study of chemoradiotherapy in HPV16-positive cancers. V was pared by 5 bases and J by 3 bases, with 9 bases of the junction left unmatched. The germline V gene has CDR1 MNHNY and CDR2 SVGAGI (reference sequence). The CDR3 is 15 residues long. Sequenced by immunoSEQ multiplex PCR; TCRdb stores in-frame clones only, minus some. The top ten clones hold around 2.5% of a sample with about 20,000 clones, around 75% of them seen once. The material was obtained from a patient who underwent chemoradiotherapy. This clonotype originated in a human donor with HPV-associated anogenital cancer. The chain has TRBV6-6 and TRBJ1-2; 7 nucleotides line up with TRBD1. CDR3 in amino acids: CASSQPGQLDYGYTF. In DNA, the CDR3 is TGTGCCAGCAGTCAGCCGGGACAGCTAGACTATGGCTACACCTTC.